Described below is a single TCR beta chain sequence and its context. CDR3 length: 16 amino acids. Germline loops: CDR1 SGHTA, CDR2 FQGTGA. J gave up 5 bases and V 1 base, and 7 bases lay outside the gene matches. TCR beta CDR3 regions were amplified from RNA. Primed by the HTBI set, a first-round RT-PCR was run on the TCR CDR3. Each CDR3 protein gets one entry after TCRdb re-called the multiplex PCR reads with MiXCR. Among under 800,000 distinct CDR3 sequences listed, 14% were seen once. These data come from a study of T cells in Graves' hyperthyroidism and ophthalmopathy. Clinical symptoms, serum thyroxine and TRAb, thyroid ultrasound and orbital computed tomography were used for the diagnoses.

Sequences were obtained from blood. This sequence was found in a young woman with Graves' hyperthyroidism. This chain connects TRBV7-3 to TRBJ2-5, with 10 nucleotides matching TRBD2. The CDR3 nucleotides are TGTGCCAGCAGCTTAATAGCGGGAGGATTGTATGAGACCCAGTACTTC. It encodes CASSLIAGGLYETQYF.